This T cell receptor (beta chain) was profiled in a study of CD8 T cells in ankylosing spondylitis. Notes on this clonotype: What it binds is not known. Relative to the germline gene, one junction end is altered; a read error may explain this.

General study findings and limits: What seemed typical of ankylosing spondylitis blood was a TCR beta motif built from about 8 highly homologous variants.

Quantitative molecular-barcoded 5'-RACE generated the TCR beta libraries. One entry per CDR3 protein results from TCRdb running MiXCR on the 5' RACE reads. The data contain roughly 670,000 distinct CDR3 sequences, around a fifth of them seen just once; the ten biggest clones take up about 19%. The receptor's source is a male donor with ankylosing spondylitis. The sample consisted of blood, either unsorted or a sorted T cell fraction (not recorded which).

The CDR3 bases are TGTGCCAGCATGGGACTAGCAGGGACTAAAAACACTCAGTACTTC. Protein: CASMGLAGTKNTQYF. V is TRBV2 and J is TRBJ2-4, with TRBD2 matching over 9 bases. CDR3 length equals 15 residues. Germline V gene sequence: CDR1 SNHLY, CDR2 FYNNEI.